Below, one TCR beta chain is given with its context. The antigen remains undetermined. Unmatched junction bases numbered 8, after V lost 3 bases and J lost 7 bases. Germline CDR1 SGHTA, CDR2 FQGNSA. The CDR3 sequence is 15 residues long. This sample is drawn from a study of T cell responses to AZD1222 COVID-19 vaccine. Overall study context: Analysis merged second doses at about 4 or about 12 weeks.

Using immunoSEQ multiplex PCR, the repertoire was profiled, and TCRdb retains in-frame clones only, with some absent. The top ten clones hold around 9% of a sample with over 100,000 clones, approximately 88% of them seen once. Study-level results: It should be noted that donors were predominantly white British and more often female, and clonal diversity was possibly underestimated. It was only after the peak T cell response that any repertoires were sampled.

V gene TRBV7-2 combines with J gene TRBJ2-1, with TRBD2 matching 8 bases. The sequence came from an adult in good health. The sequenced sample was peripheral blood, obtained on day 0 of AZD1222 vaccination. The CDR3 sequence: CASSLGAGGVNEQFF. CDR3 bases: TGTGCCAGCAGCTTGGGCGCGGGAGGAGTAAATGAGCAGTTCTTC.